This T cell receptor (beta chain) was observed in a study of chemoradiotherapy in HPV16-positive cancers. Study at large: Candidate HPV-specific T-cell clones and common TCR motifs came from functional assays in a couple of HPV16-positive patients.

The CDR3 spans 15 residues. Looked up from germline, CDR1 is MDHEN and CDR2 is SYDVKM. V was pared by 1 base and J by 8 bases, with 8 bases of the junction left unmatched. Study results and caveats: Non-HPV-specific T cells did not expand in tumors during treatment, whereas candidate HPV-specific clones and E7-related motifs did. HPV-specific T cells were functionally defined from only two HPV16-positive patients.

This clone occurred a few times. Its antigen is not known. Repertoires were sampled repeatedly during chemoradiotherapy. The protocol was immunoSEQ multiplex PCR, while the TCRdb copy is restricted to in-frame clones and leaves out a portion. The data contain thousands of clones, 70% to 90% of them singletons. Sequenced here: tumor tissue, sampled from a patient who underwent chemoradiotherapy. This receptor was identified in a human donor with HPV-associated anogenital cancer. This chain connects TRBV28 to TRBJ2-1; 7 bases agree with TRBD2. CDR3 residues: CASSLLGGSLYEQFF. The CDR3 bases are TGTGCCAGCAGTTTATTGGGCGGGAGCCTTTATGAGCAGTTCTTC.